Presented here are 20 T cell receptor beta chains from one specimen sequenced in a study of blood T cell repertoires in COVID-19. Generated by immunoSEQ multiplex PCR, the TCRdb table keeps only in-frame clones and is missing some. This sample carries hundreds of thousands of clones, 80% of them seen once, and the ten largest clones take 7.4%. Sequencing was done on a sample of PBMCs or T cells enriched from blood (not recorded which). All receptors come from a woman between 40 and 50 years old with acute COVID-19.

The chain combines TRBV4-2 with TRBJ2-5; 9 bases align to TRBD2. The CDR3 loop spans 17 amino acids. After removal of 0 bases from V and 1 base from J, the junction contained 6 bases not matched to a gene. Germline lookup yields CDR1 LGHNA and CDR2 YNFKEQ. The CDR3 nucleotides read TGTGCCAGCAGCCAAGAACAGCGGGGGGCAAGCCAAGAGACCCAGTACTTC. Encoded protein: CASSQEQRGASQETQYF.

The chain couples TRBV29-1 to TRBJ2-3; TRBD1 aligns across 9 bases. Germline V lookup: CDR1 SQVTM, CDR2 ANQGSEA. The trim removed 6 bases at V and 3 bases at J, leaving 1 base unmatched. The CDR3 spans 12 residues. CDR3 sequence reads: CSVGQGTDTQYF. In DNA form, the CDR3 reads TGCAGCGTAGGACAGGGGACAGATACGCAGTATTTT.

This clone was recorded a few times. This rearrangement joins TRBV6-6 to TRBJ1-3, with no clear D. Trimming pared 3 bases from V and 0 bases from J, leaving 9 bases between. The CDR3 has 15 residues. Germline V CDR1 and CDR2: MNHNY, SVGAGI (reference sequence). The CDR3 DNA is TGTGCCAGCAGTTATGAGGGTATCTCTGGAAACACCATATATTTT. Amino acid sequence: CASSYEGISGNTIYF.

The rearrangement joins TRBV21-1 to TRBJ2-4; the listed D gene, TRBD2, was not tested against the DNA. TRBV21-1 constitutes a pseudogene. The CDR3 contains 14 residues. Here the CDR3 reads CASSDEAGENIQYF. The CDR3 DNA is TGTGCCAGCAGCGACGAGGCCGGGGAAAACATTCAGTACTTC.

This clone was counted between two and nine times. This chain uses TRBV5-6 with TRBJ1-3; TRBD1 agrees at 9 bases. The junction had 1 base not matched to a gene; V was cut back by 3 bases and J by 0 bases. CDR1 and CDR2 from the germline V gene are SGHDT and YYEEEE. This CDR3 is built from 15 residues. CDR3 amino acids: CASSWTGASGNTIYF. The DNA for the CDR3 is TGTGCCAGCAGCTGGACAGGGGCCTCTGGAAACACCATATATTTT.

The chain employs TRBV2 and TRBJ1-3; 10 bases line up with TRBD1. CDR1 is SNHLY and CDR2 is FYNNEI in the germline V gene. V shed 5 bases and J 3 bases; nucleotides not matched to a gene: 13. This CDR3 is built from 18 residues. The CDR3 reads CASSPQTGGFVLGNTIYF. The CDR3, as DNA: TGTGCCAGCAGTCCTCAGACAGGGGGCTTTGTGCTTGGAAACACCATATATTTT.

The chain uses TRBV30 and TRBJ1-1, with a tentative D call TRBD1 (5 bases). The CDR3 has 11 amino acids. V dropped 4 bases and J dropped 6 bases, with 9 bases sitting between them. Germline-derived CDR1 and CDR2 are GTSNPN and SVGIG (reference sequence). CDR3 residues: CAWIRGAEAFF. The DNA for the CDR3 is TGTGCCTGGATCCGGGGGGCTGAAGCTTTCTTT.

The gene calls are TRBV5-1 and TRBJ2-7; D not resolved. Germline V gene sequence: CDR1 SGHRS, CDR2 YFSETQ. This CDR3 is 14 amino acids long. V lost 0 bases, J lost 3 bases, and 10 bases lay in between. The CDR3 coding sequence is TGCGCCAGCAGCTTGGATGGAGACCACTACGAGCAGTACTTC. Its translation: CASSLDGDHYEQYF.

This clone was detected only once. The chain employs TRBV28 and TRBJ1-1, with 7 bases fitting TRBD1. The CDR3 runs 17 residues. Losses at the gene ends were 5 bases for V and 3 bases for J; bases not matched to a gene: 15. From germline, CDR1 is MDHEN and CDR2 SYDVKM. The CDR3 coding sequence is TGTGCCAGCAGTCCGCCGACAGGGACCCATGGGGACACTGAAGCTTTCTTT. It translates to CASSPPTGTHGDTEAFF.

The J gene is TRBJ2-5, the V gene TRBV28; D perhaps matches TRBD1 (6 bases). Germline V gene data show CDR1 as MDHEN and CDR2 as SYDVKM. V gave up 4 bases and J gave up 0 bases, with 18 bases separating them. The CDR3 totals 17 residues. This CDR3 reads CASSSNLQGPYQETQYF. CDR3 nucleotide sequence: TGTGCCAGCAGTTCAAACCTACAGGGACCGTACCAAGAGACCCAGTACTTC.

The sample holds a few counts of this clone. The chain couples TRBV7-9 to TRBJ1-2; D is perhaps TRBD1 (5 bases). The CDR3 extends over 16 amino acids. Trimming shortened V by 5 bases and J by 6 bases, and 22 bases separated the two germline ends. Germline V gene data show CDR1 as SEHNR and CDR2 as FQNEAQ (reference sequence). CDR3 DNA: TGTGCCAGCAGCCCCGGTCTAGACAGATGGACGGATGGCTACACCTTC. Encoded protein: CASSPGLDRWTDGYTF. Complete variable domain (other parts from reference TRBV7-9 and TRBJ1-2): DTGVSQNPRHKITKRGQNVTFRCDPISEHNRLYWYRQTLGQGPEFLTYFQNEAQLEKSRLLSDRFSAERPKGSFSTLEIQRTEQGDSAMYLCASSPGLDRWTDGYTFGSGTRLTVV.

This chain connects TRBV18 to TRBJ1-2; D possibly corresponds to TRBD1 (5 bases). CDR1 is KGHSH and CDR2 is LQKENI in the germline V gene. This CDR3 spans 16 amino acids. V lost 5 bases, J lost 3 bases, and 19 bases lay in between. This CDR3 is CASSADVGERDYGYTF. CDR3 nucleotide sequence: TGTGCCAGCTCAGCTGACGTAGGGGAAAGGGACTATGGCTACACCTTC.

This chain links TRBV11-2 with TRBJ2-4; D remains ambiguous. CDR3 size: 15 residues. CDR1 and CDR2 from the germline V gene are SGHAT and FQNNGV. With 5 bases removed from V and 6 bases from J, the gap between germline ends came to 17 bases. In nucleotides, the CDR3 is TGTGCCAGCAGCCACGTTACGGGTTTTTTAAACATTCAGTACTTC. Translation: CASSHVTGFLNIQYF.

The chain uses TRBV7-9 and TRBJ1-1, with D unresolved. V shed 1 base and J shed 0 bases, with 6 bases lying between them. This CDR3 has 14 residues. In germline, CDR1 is SEHNR, CDR2 FQNEAQ (reference sequence). The CDR3 DNA follows: TGTGCCAGCAGCTTAGGTCAGGTGAACACTGAAGCTTTCTTT. It codes for CASSLGQVNTEAFF.

The J gene is TRBJ1-4, the V gene TRBV14; 7 bases are a match to TRBD1. CDR1 is SGHDN, CDR2 FVKESK, per germline. The CDR3 is 19 residues long. Unmatched junction bases numbered 16, after V lost 4 bases and J lost 2 bases. CDR3 sequence (DNA): TGTGCCAGCAGCCGCGGGACAGCCATCAACCTTTCTACTAATGAAAAACTGTTTTTT. This codes for CASSRGTAINLSTNEKLFF.

V and J are TRBV6-5 and TRBJ2-1; weak D call: TRBD1 (6 bases). The CDR3 runs to 16 residues. In germline, CDR1 is MNHEY, CDR2 SVGAGI. V was shortened by 4 bases and J by 0 bases, with 13 bases between the two germline ends. The CDR3 nucleotides are TGTGCCAGCAGTTTGTTCCAGGGGAGCTCCTACAATGAGCAGTTCTTC. It is translated as CASSLFQGSSYNEQFF.

The chain combines TRBV5-1 with TRBJ2-7; TRBD2 matches at 10 bases. The germline gives CDR1 SGHRS, CDR2 YFSETQ. The CDR3 spans 14 residues. V was clipped by 7 bases and J by 2 bases; unmatched bases: 6. Here the CDR3 reads CASGLAGGPYEQYF. The CDR3 nucleotides read TGCGCCAGCGGATTAGCGGGGGGCCCCTACGAGCAGTACTTC.

This clone was found once. This chain connects TRBV27 to TRBJ1-1, with D possibly being TRBD1 (6 bases). Germline assignment: CDR1 MNHEY and CDR2 SMNVEV (reference sequence). The CDR3 spans 14 residues. Trimming removed 7 bases from V and 1 base from J, with 13 bases in between. This CDR3 is CASTPDRQNTEAFF. CDR3 nucleotides: TGTGCCAGCACCCCCGACAGGCAGAACACTGAAGCTTTCTTT.

J is TRBJ1-1 and V is TRBV11-2; D remains ambiguous. The CDR3 covers 14 residues. CDR1 is SGHAT, CDR2 FQNNGV, per germline. V was clipped by 1 base and J by 8 bases, with 14 bases between them. CDR3 amino acids: CASSLVQISTEAFF. In DNA form, the CDR3 reads TGTGCCAGCAGCTTAGTTCAGATTTCCACGGAAGCTTTCTTT.

The chain recombines TRBV28 with TRBJ1-4, with a possible D match to TRBD1 (6 bases). Germline lookup yields CDR1 MDHEN and CDR2 SYDVKM. Trimming removed 4 bases from V and 8 bases from J, with 11 bases in between. CDR3 length: 13 residues. The CDR3 is CASSSGAREKLFF. DNA for the CDR3: TGTGCCAGCAGTTCAGGGGCTAGGGAAAAACTGTTTTTT.